The 10 T cell receptor beta chains below all came from one sample that was sequenced in a study of radiotherapy plus CTLA-4 blockade in lung cancer. The table came from immunoSEQ multiplex PCR; TCRdb's copy has only in-frame clones and leaves some out. The sample lists around 72,000 clones; 78% were seen once. The specimen was peripheral blood, collected from a patient treated with radiotherapy plus ipilimumab. Source of these receptors: a human donor with non-small cell lung cancer who had a complete response to radiotherapy plus ipilimumab.

The chain links TRBV11-2 to TRBJ1-5; D not resolved. Per germline, CDR1 SGHAT and CDR2 FQNNGV. The CDR3 has 17 residues. The V end lost 3 bases, the J end lost 5 bases, and 20 bases lay between the germline ends. DNA of the CDR3: TGTGCCAGCAGCTTGTTCGACGGTAGTAGGGTGGATCAGCCCCAGCATTTT. Its translation is CASSLFDGSRVDQPQHF. The full variable domain, rest sourced from reference TRBV11-2 and TRBJ1-5, is EAGVAQSPRYKIIEKRQSVAFWCNPISGHATLYWYQQILGQGPKLLIQFQNNGVVDDSQLPKDRFSAERLKGVDSTLKIQPAKLEDSAVYLCASSLFDGSRVDQPQHFGDGTRLSIL.

This chain uses TRBV30 with TRBJ2-2; no clear D. The CDR3 consists of 14 residues. Per the germline V gene, CDR1 is GTSNPN and CDR2 is SVGIG (reference sequence). V was cut by 0 bases and J by 0 bases, with 5 bases left in between. The CDR3 loop reads CAWSVIANTGELFF. The CDR3 DNA follows: TGTGCCTGGAGTGTAATCGCGAACACCGGGGAGCTGTTTTTT.

The CDR3 sequence is CASSKLAGGSYEQYV. CDR3 sequence (DNA): TGTGCCAGCAGCAAACTAGCGGGGGGCTCCTACGAGCAGTACGTC. This chain uses TRBV11-3 with TRBJ2-7; TRBD2 matches at 12 bases. This CDR3 comprises 15 residues. CDR1 and CDR2 (germline): SGHNT, YENEEA. V dropped 5 bases and J dropped 0; count of bases not matched to a gene: 2.

J is TRBJ2-1 and V is TRBV27; 9 bases align to TRBD2. Trimming removed 3 bases from V and 8 bases from J; junction bases left unmatched: 5. Germline V lookup: CDR1 MNHEY, CDR2 SMNVEV (reference sequence). This CDR3 comprises 14 residues. CDR3 nucleotide sequence: TGTGCCAGCAGTTTTAGCGGGAGTTACGATGAGCAGTTCTTC. Encoded protein: CASSFSGSYDEQFF.

The V call is TRBV14, the J call TRBJ1-6; no clear D. Germline V gene lookup returns CDR1 SGHDN and CDR2 FVKESK. V dropped 1 base and J dropped 5 bases, with 9 bases sitting between them. This CDR3 region has 15 residues. The CDR3 region is CASSQVVGHNSPLHF. In DNA, the CDR3 is TGTGCCAGCAGCCAAGTGGTCGGACATAATTCACCCCTCCACTTT.

CDR3 sequence: CASRDGDHNEQFF. CDR3 nucleotide sequence: TGTGCCAGCCGAGACGGAGACCACAATGAGCAGTTCTTC. The chain joins TRBV2 to TRBJ2-1, with no clear D. With 8 bases removed from V and 5 bases from J, the gap between germline ends came to 13 bases. The CDR3 spans 13 residues. Germline V gene sequence: CDR1 SNHLY, CDR2 FYNNEI.

The chain links TRBV10-3 to TRBJ1-1; unclear D gene. Germline lookup yields CDR1 ENHRY and CDR2 SYGVKD. The CDR3 spans 13 residues. The V end was cut by 6 bases, the J end by 4 bases, with 12 bases between. CDR3 amino acids: CAIRGVGTTEAFF. The CDR3 DNA reads TGTGCCATCAGGGGAGTTGGAACCACTGAAGCTTTCTTT.

This clone is a singleton in its sample. The chain is built from TRBV30 and TRBJ2-2; no clear D. The CDR3 consists of 12 residues. Germline V gives CDR1 GTSNPN, CDR2 SVGIG (reference sequence). V lost 2 bases, J lost 4 bases, and 5 bases lay in between. This chain's CDR3 is CAWSRSTGELFF. The DNA for the CDR3 is TGTGCCTGGAGTAGGAGCACCGGGGAGCTGTTTTTT.

This chain joins TRBV5-6 and TRBJ1-2; D call uncertain. Germline values: CDR1 SGHDT, CDR2 YYEEEE. V lost 4 bases to trimming and J lost 5 bases, with 9 bases between them. CDR3 length: 12 residues. Written as DNA, the CDR3 is TGTGCCAGCAGCCTTTTTGGATATGGCTACACCTTC. Encoded protein: CASSLFGYGYTF.

V gene TRBV7-2 combines with J gene TRBJ1-3, with D uncertain. CDR3 length: 15 residues. Germline assignment: CDR1 SGHTA and CDR2 FQGNSA. V lost 2 bases and J 4 bases, leaving 12 bases between the germline ends. The DNA of the CDR3 is TGTGCCAGCAGCTTAACCACAGCTGGGGGAAACACCATATATTTT. Its translation is CASSLTTAGGNTIYF.